The next 26 T cell receptor beta chains were all read from a single sample in a study of OX40 agonist ivuxolimab in advanced cancers. Some clones are missing from TCRdb's copy, which holds only in-frame ones; the method was immunoSEQ multiplex PCR. Of around 68,000 clones listed, 80% to 95% are singletons. Sample: CD4+ or CD8+ T cells sorted from blood, taken in a trial of the OX40 agonist ivuxolimab. The receptor source for this set is an adult with an advanced solid tumor such as melanoma, head and neck, liver or kidney cancer.

The genes are TRBV29-1 and TRBJ2-5, with TRBD2 as a possible D gene (5 bases). The germline CDR1 and CDR2 sequences are SQVTM and ANQGSEA. With 4 bases removed from V and 1 base from J, the gap between germline ends came to 10 bases. CDR3 length equals 13 residues. The CDR3 DNA is TGCAGCGTTGGAGGGAAATTCCAAGAGACCCAGTACTTC. It translates to CSVGGKFQETQYF.

This clone was detected only a few times. The genes are TRBV9 and TRBJ1-1; D perhaps matches TRBD1 (5 bases). The CDR3 has 14 amino acids. Between the trimmed V and J ends, which lost 7 bases and 1 base, there was a span of 14 bases. CDR1 and CDR2 (germline): SGDLS, YYNGEE. The CDR3 DNA is TGTGCCAGCGGGGCTGGGACGGGGAACACTGAAGCTTTCTTT. Translated, it gives CASGAGTGNTEAFF.

The chain combines TRBV27 with TRBJ1-4; D is undetermined. The CDR3 is 18 amino acids. V lost 0 bases to trimming and J lost 1 base, with 15 bases between them. Germline V gene sequence: CDR1 MNHEY, CDR2 SMNVEV (reference sequence). CDR3 residues: CASSLSRFTDRTNEKLFF. Written as DNA, the CDR3 is TGTGCCAGCAGTTTATCGAGATTCACGGACCGAACTAATGAAAAACTGTTTTTT.

This chain connects TRBV7-9 to TRBJ1-1, with 7 bases aligning to TRBD1. The CDR3 sequence is 14 residues long. V dropped 7 bases and J dropped 0; count of bases not matched to a gene: 5. Germline V gives CDR1 SEHNR, CDR2 FQNEAQ (reference sequence). In DNA form, the CDR3 reads TGTGCCAGCACCCTGGACAGGCTGAACACTGAAGCTTTCTTT. Protein sequence: CASTLDRLNTEAFF.

A remark on this clone: Relative to the germline gene, one junction end is altered; a read error may explain this. The chain uses TRBV11-3 and TRBJ2-5; D perhaps matches TRBD2 (6 bases). The germline CDR1 and CDR2 sequences are SGHNT and YENEEA. The CDR3 totals 15 residues. This chain's CDR3 is CAGSLGGVGQETQYF. In nucleotides, the CDR3 is TGTGCCGGCAGCTTGGGGGGAGTGGGCCAAGAGACCCAGTACTTC.

The chain employs TRBV27 and TRBJ2-3; D might be TRBD2 (6 bases). Trimming pared 3 bases from V and 4 bases from J, leaving 11 bases between. The CDR3 loop spans 14 amino acids. Germline CDR1 is MNHEY and CDR2 is SMNVEV (reference sequence). CDR3 residues: CASSFGGPSDTQYF. The CDR3 region has the DNA TGTGCCAGCAGTTTCGGGGGACCTTCAGATACGCAGTATTTT.

The chain employs TRBV5-1 and TRBJ2-3, with 10 bases matching TRBD2. V was pared by 4 bases and J by 1 base, with 6 bases of the junction left unmatched. The CDR3 totals 16 residues. CDR1 and CDR2 (germline): SGHRS, YFSETQ. CDR3 nucleotide sequence: TGCGCCAGCAGCGGCGGCCTAGCGGGAGGCACAGATACGCAGTATTTT. As protein: CASSGGLAGGTDTQYF. Based on the CDR3 plus reference TRBV5-1 and TRBJ2-3, the full variable domain is KAGVTQTPRYLIKTRGQQVTLSCSPISGHRSVSWYQQTPGQGLQFLFEYFSETQRNKGNFPGRFSGRQFSNSRSEMNVSTLELGDSALYLCASSGGLAGGTDTQYFGPGTRLTVL.

This clone was seen only a few times. This chain connects TRBV27 to TRBJ1-1; D call uncertain. The CDR3 consists of 13 residues. V was trimmed by 2 bases and J by 3 bases, leaving 7 bases between them. The germline gives CDR1 MNHEY, CDR2 SMNVEV (reference sequence). The CDR3 region is CASSLVRDTEAFF. The CDR3 nucleotides read TGTGCCAGCAGTTTAGTGCGAGACACTGAAGCTTTCTTT.

This clone came up a few times. The chain has TRBV2 and TRBJ1-2; D uncertain. The germline gives CDR1 SNHLY, CDR2 FYNNEI. The CDR3 covers 13 residues. Trimming cost V 6 bases and J 7 bases, with 15 bases left between them. For the CDR3, the DNA is TGTGCCAGCAGCGGTCAAGGGAACAGTGGCTACACCTTC. Its translation is CASSGQGNSGYTF.

This chain connects TRBV5-1 to TRBJ2-7; 7 nucleotides line up with TRBD2. The junction had 13 bases not matched to a gene; V was cut back by 5 bases and J by 2 bases. The CDR3 contains 16 residues. Germline CDR1 SGHRS, CDR2 YFSETQ. CDR3 in DNA: TGCGCCAGCAGTAGGGATCCTCTAGCGGTGACCTACGAGCAGTACTTC. Encoded protein: CASSRDPLAVTYEQYF.

The chain is built from TRBV19 and TRBJ2-3, with D unclear. Germline CDR1 and CDR2: LNHDA and SQIVND (reference sequence). V gave up 8 bases and J gave up 3 bases, with 12 bases separating them. The CDR3 runs 13 residues. The CDR3 region is CASAGPRTDTQYF. The CDR3 bases are TGTGCCAGTGCTGGACCAAGAACAGATACGCAGTATTTT. Complete variable domain (other parts from reference TRBV19 and TRBJ2-3): DGGITQSPKYLFRKEGQNVTLSCEQNLNHDAMYWYRQDPGQGLRLIYYSQIVNDFQKGDIAEGYSVSREKKESFPLTVTSAQKNPTAFYLCASAGPRTDTQYFGPGTRLTVL.

The chain combines TRBV19 with TRBJ1-2, with D possibly TRBD1 on 6 matching bases. This CDR3 contains 11 residues. The germline V gene has CDR1 LNHDA and CDR2 SQIVND (reference sequence). V was shortened by 10 bases and J by 7 bases, with 13 bases between the two germline ends. The CDR3 DNA reads as TGTGCCACCACCGACAGGTTTGGCTACACCTTC. Its protein product is CATTDRFGYTF.

The genes are TRBV27 and TRBJ2-3; no reliable D call. The CDR3 contains 16 residues. CDR1 is MNHEY and CDR2 is SMNVEV in the germline V gene (reference sequence). Trimming took 10 bases from V and 5 from J, leaving 25 bases between them. DNA for the CDR3: TGTGCCACCCGTTTGGCCCCCGGGTTGTGGGAAGATACGCAGTATTTT. Translation: CATRLAPGLWEDTQYF.

This chain links TRBV7-3 with TRBJ1-6, with D maybe TRBD1 (6 bases). Looked up from germline, CDR1 is SGHTA and CDR2 is FQGTGA. The CDR3 has 15 residues. Trimming took off 2 bases at V and 14 bases at J, with 19 bases between the two ends. CDR3 sequence reads: CASSLHPGQISTLHF. CDR3 in DNA: TGTGCCAGCAGCTTACACCCGGGACAAATTTCGACCCTCCACTTT.

This CDR3 is CASSLGGNTIYF. CDR3 in DNA: TGTGCCAGCAGCCTGGGGGGAAACACCATATATTTT. The chain couples TRBV14 to TRBJ1-3; no definite D call. The CDR3 has 12 amino acids. V was trimmed by 4 bases and J by 4 bases, leaving 5 bases between them. The germline CDR1 and CDR2 sequences are SGHDN and FVKESK.

This chain links TRBV30 with TRBJ1-6; D is ambiguous. The CDR3 length is 14 residues. V dropped 3 bases and J dropped 10 bases, with 16 bases sitting between them. Germline CDR1 and CDR2: GTSNPN and SVGIG (reference sequence). The CDR3 nucleotides are TGTGCCTGGAGCAGTTCCGGTTCCAGGTCACCCCTCCACTTT. This sequence encodes CAWSSSGSRSPLHF.

The chain recombines TRBV9 with TRBJ2-7; 8 bases align to TRBD1. The CDR3 covers 15 residues. Losses at the gene ends were 4 bases for V and 7 bases for J; bases not matched to a gene: 13. CDR1 and CDR2 (germline): SGDLS, YYNGEE. The CDR3 loop reads CASSPGWQGAREQYF. The CDR3 nucleotides are TGTGCCAGCAGCCCGGGGTGGCAGGGGGCTAGGGAGCAGTACTTC.

This chain uses TRBV9 with TRBJ1-1; D ambiguous. V lost 0 bases and J lost 7, with 7 bases in between. In germline, CDR1 is SGDLS, CDR2 YYNGEE. The CDR3 loop spans 12 amino acids. CDR3 loop: CASSVDGNEAFF. CDR3 in DNA: TGTGCCAGCAGCGTAGATGGCAATGAAGCTTTCTTT.

The rearrangement joins TRBV19 to TRBJ1-6; 7 bases are a match to TRBD1. Trimming took 0 bases from V and 0 from J; bases not matched to a gene: 11. Germline V gene sequence: CDR1 LNHDA, CDR2 SQIVND (reference sequence). The CDR3 is made up of 20 amino acids. The DNA of the CDR3 is TGTGCCAGTAGTATAGAGAGCGGGACAGCGACAAGCTCCTATAATTCACCCCTCCACTTT. Translation gives CASSIESGTATSSYNSPLHF.

The chain links TRBV5-1 to TRBJ2-3; 12 bases map to TRBD2. V lost 0 bases and J lost 2; bases outside the gene matches: 7. This CDR3 region has 18 residues. CDR1 SGHRS and CDR2 YFSETQ come from the germline V gene. In DNA, the CDR3 is TGCGCCAGCAGCTTGGCCCCGGGACTAGCGGGTATCACAGATACGCAGTATTTT. It specifies CASSLAPGLAGITDTQYF.

The genes are TRBV5-1 and TRBJ1-4; D is unresolved. V lost 4 bases and J 1 base, leaving 8 bases between the germline ends. The CDR3 spans 14 residues. The germline CDR1 and CDR2 sequences are SGHRS and YFSETQ. The CDR3 spells CASSPGETNEKLFF. CDR3 bases: TGCGCCAGCAGCCCGGGAGAAACTAATGAAAAACTGTTTTTT.

The chain links TRBV27 to TRBJ1-2; D is possibly TRBD1 (5 bases). The CDR3 loop spans 15 amino acids. The germline CDR1 and CDR2 sequences are MNHEY and SMNVEV (reference sequence). The V end lost 6 bases, the J end lost 6 bases, and 20 bases lay between the germline ends. The CDR3 DNA reads TGTGCCAGCAGAACAGAGGGACGGTGGAGCCATGGCTACACCTTC. This sequence encodes CASRTEGRWSHGYTF.

This clone appeared a single time. The V call is TRBV29-1, the J call TRBJ2-5; 9 nucleotides line up with TRBD1. With V trimmed by 5 bases and J by 4 bases, 2 bases remained unmatched. The CDR3 is 12 amino acids. CDR1 and CDR2 from the germline V gene are SQVTM and ANQGSEA. CDR3 sequence reads: CSVKTGGETQYF. CDR3 in DNA: TGCAGCGTTAAGACAGGGGGAGAGACCCAGTACTTC.

The rearrangement links TRBV7-9 to TRBJ1-2, with D possibly TRBD1 on 6 matching bases. CDR3 length equals 15 residues. V was cut by 4 bases and J by 8 bases, with 20 bases left in between. Germline CDR1 is SEHNR and CDR2 is FQNEAQ (reference sequence). The CDR3 here is CASSSFIPQGKGYTF. The CDR3 nucleotides are TGTGCCAGCAGCTCGTTCATACCACAGGGAAAAGGCTACACCTTC.

The sample holds one count of this clone. V is TRBV9 and J is TRBJ2-1; 14 bases fit TRBD2. Trimming cost V 2 bases and J 6 bases; bases outside gene matches: 1. Germline V gene data show CDR1 as SGDLS and CDR2 as YYNGEE. The CDR3 length is 15 residues. The CDR3 nucleotides read TGTGCCAGCAGCGTGACTAGCGGGGGGGTCAATGAGCAGTTCTTC. Translation: CASSVTSGGVNEQFF.

The genes are TRBV7-9 and TRBJ1-5; no reliable D call. CDR1 and CDR2 (germline): SEHNR, FQNEAQ (reference sequence). This CDR3 is 13 amino acids long. Trimming took off 3 bases at V and 6 bases at J, with 9 bases between the two ends. DNA of the CDR3: TGTGCCAGCAGCTTGACGGATACTCAGCCCCAGCATTTT. It codes for CASSLTDTQPQHF.